Below are 7 T cell receptor beta chains sequenced from a single sample in a study of cytomegalovirus exposure and HLA in healthy donors. Researchers ran the PCR with 60 Vbeta and 13 Jbeta primers. Generated by immunoSEQ multiplex PCR, the TCRdb table keeps only in-frame clones and is missing some. Found here are some 120,000 clones, roughly 74% of them singletons; the top ten hold about 4.4%. Material for sequencing was PBMCs. These receptors all stem from a woman aged 45-65 years in good health and CMV-seropositive.

The chain combines TRBV14 with TRBJ2-3; 8 bases match TRBD2. Trimming cost V 5 bases and J 0 bases; bases outside gene matches: 16. Germline lookup yields CDR1 SGHDN and CDR2 FVKESK. The CDR3 is 19 amino acids. CDR3 in amino acids: CASSSLTSGYMPSTDTQYF. CDR3 sequence (DNA): TGTGCCAGCAGCAGCCTAACTAGCGGATACATGCCTAGCACAGATACGCAGTATTTT.

This clone was observed once. This chain joins TRBV11-2 and TRBJ2-5; TRBD1 agrees at 8 bases. After removal of 4 bases from V and 5 bases from J, the junction contained 9 bases not matched to a gene. The germline V gene has CDR1 SGHAT and CDR2 FQNNGV. This CDR3 has 15 residues. Written as DNA, the CDR3 is TGTGCCAGCAGCTCGCGGACAGGGCAAGAGGAGACCCAGTACTTC. This gives the protein CASSSRTGQEETQYF.

The chain has TRBV11-2 and TRBJ2-7, with a weak D call TRBD1 (6 bases). This CDR3 has 16 residues. The V and J ends lost 2 bases and 4 bases respectively, with 18 bases between them. The germline CDR1 and CDR2 sequences are SGHAT and FQNNGV. The CDR3 nucleotides read TGTGCCAGCAGCTTAATCTTGCAAGGGGGTGGGTACGAGCAGTACTTC. Encoded protein: CASSLILQGGGYEQYF.

The chain carries TRBV4-1 and TRBJ2-7; 7 nucleotides match TRBD1. V trimming: 1 base; J trimming: 0 bases; junction bases outside the gene matches: 3. The CDR3 is 15 residues long. Germline V gene data show CDR1 as MGHRA and CDR2 as YSYEKL. This chain's CDR3 is CASSQGDSLSYEQYF. CDR3 bases: TGCGCCAGCAGCCAAGGGGACAGTCTCTCCTACGAGCAGTACTTC.

This rearrangement joins TRBV10-3 to TRBJ2-1, with TRBD1 matching over 7 bases. This CDR3 contains 16 residues. The ends lost 3 bases at V and 4 bases at J; junction bases unmatched: 9. CDR1 is ENHRY, CDR2 SYGVKD, per germline. CDR3 sequence reads: CAISDPGQLDYNEQFF. The CDR3 coding sequence is TGTGCCATCAGTGATCCGGGACAGCTAGATTACAATGAGCAGTTCTTC.

The chain couples TRBV5-4 to TRBJ2-7; no reliable D call. CDR3 length: 15 amino acids. CDR1 is SGHNT and CDR2 is YYREEE in the germline V gene (reference sequence). The V gene lost 4 bases and the J gene lost 4 bases, with 18 bases spanning the gap. The CDR3 DNA reads as TGTGCCAGCAGCGCAGCAGGCAGCAGTCCTTACGAGCAGTACTTC. It is translated as CASSAAGSSPYEQYF.

The rearrangement uses TRBV19 and TRBJ2-1, with TRBD2 identical over 15 bases. Looked up from germline, CDR1 is LNHDA and CDR2 is SQIVND (reference sequence). The CDR3 spans 15 residues. J was trimmed by 8 bases and V by 4 bases; bases with no gene match: 3. This CDR3 is CASSNGLAGGHEQFF. The DNA of the CDR3 is TGTGCCAGTAGTAACGGACTAGCGGGGGGGCATGAGCAGTTCTTC. Using reference TRBV19 and TRBJ2-1 for the parts outside the CDR3, the full variable domain is DGGITQSPKYLFRKEGQNVTLSCEQNLNHDAMYWYRQDPGQGLRLIYYSQIVNDFQKGDIAEGYSVSREKKESFPLTVTSAQKNPTAFYLCASSNGLAGGHEQFFGPGTRLTVL.